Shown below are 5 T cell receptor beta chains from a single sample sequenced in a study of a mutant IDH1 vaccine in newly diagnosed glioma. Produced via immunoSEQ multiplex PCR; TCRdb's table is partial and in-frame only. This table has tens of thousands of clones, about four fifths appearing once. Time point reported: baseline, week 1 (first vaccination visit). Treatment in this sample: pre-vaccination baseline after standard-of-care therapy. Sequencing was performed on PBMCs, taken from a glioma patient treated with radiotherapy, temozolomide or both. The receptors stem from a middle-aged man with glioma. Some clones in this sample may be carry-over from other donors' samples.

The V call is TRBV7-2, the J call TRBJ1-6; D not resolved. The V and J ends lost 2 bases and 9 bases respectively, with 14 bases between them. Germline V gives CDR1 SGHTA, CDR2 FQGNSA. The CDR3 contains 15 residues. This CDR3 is CASSLLGFLFSPLHF. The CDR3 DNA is TGTGCCAGCAGCTTATTAGGGTTTTTGTTTTCACCCCTCCACTTT.

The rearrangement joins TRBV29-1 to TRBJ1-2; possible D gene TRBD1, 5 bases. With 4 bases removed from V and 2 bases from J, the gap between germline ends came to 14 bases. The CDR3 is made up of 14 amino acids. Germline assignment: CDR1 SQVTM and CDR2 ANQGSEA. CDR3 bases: TGCAGCGTTGCATTACAGGCGACGAACTATGGCTACACCTTC. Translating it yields CSVALQATNYGYTF.

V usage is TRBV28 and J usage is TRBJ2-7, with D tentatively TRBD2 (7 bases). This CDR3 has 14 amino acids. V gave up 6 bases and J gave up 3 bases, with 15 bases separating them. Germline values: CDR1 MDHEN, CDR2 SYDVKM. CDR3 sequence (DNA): TGTGCCAGCAGCCGCTGGGAGGGGGACTACGAGCAGTACTTC. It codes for CASSRWEGDYEQYF.

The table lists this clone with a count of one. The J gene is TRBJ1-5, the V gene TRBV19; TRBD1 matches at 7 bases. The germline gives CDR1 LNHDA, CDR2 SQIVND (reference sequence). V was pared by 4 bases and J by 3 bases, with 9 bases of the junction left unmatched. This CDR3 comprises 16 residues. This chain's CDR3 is CASSTQGLTLNQPQHF. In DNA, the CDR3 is TGTGCCAGTAGTACACAGGGGCTAACCCTCAATCAGCCCCAGCATTTT. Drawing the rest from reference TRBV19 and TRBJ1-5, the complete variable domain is DGGITQSPKYLFRKEGQNVTLSCEQNLNHDAMYWYRQDPGQGLRLIYYSQIVNDFQKGDIAEGYSVSREKKESFPLTVTSAQKNPTAFYLCASSTQGLTLNQPQHFGDGTRLSIL.

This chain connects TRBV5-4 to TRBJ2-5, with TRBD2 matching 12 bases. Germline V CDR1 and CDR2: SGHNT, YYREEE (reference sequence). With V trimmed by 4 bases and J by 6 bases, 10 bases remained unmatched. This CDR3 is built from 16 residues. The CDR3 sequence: CASSTKLAGGAKTQYF. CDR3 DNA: TGTGCCAGCAGCACAAAACTAGCGGGGGGTGCGAAGACCCAGTACTTC.